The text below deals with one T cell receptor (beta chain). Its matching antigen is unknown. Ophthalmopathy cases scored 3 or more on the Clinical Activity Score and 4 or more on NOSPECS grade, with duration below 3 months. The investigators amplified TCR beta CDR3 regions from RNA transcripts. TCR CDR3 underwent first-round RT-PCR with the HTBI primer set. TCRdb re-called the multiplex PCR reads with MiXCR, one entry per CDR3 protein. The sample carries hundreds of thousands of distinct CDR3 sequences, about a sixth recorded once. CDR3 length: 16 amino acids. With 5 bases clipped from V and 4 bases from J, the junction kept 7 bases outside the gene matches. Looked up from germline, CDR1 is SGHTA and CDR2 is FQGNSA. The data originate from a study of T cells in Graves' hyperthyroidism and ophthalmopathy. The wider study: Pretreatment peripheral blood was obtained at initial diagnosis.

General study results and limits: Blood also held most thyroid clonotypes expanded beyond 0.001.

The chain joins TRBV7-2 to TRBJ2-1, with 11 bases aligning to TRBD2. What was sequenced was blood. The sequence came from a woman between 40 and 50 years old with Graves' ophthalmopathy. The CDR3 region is CASSPSGLADYNEQFF. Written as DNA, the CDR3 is TGTGCCAGCAGCCCATCGGGACTAGCGGATTACAATGAGCAGTTCTTC. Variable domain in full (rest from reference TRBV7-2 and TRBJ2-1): GAGVSQSPSNKVTEKGKDVELRCDPISGHTALYWYRQSLGQGLEFLIYFQGNSAPDKSGLPSDRFSAERTGGSVSTLTIQRTQQEDSAVYLCASSPSGLADYNEQFFGPGTRLTVL.